The table lists the clone carrying this TCR beta chain with a few counts. The antigen is not known. Sequencing used immunoSEQ multiplex PCR; TCRdb keeps in-frame clones, though not all of them. The sample comprises some 1,100,000 clones, around three quarters of which are singletons, and approximately 0.56% rests with the top ten. The ends lost 9 bases at V and 2 bases at J; junction bases unmatched: 10. Germline V gene lookup returns CDR1 MNHEY and CDR2 SMNVEV (reference sequence). The CDR3 consists of 15 residues. The data stem from a study of shared clonotypes between healthy human individuals. General study results and limits: Relative to clonotypes present in all four donors, those not shared had lower generation probabilities. Owing to a small donor count, the genetic and exposure-history diversity represented was limited.

The sequence derives from a young man in good health. Some clones in this sample may be carry-over from other donors' samples. The sample consisted of memory CD4+ T cells from PBMCs. Subset described: CD45RA-negative fraction. The V and J genes are TRBV27 and TRBJ1-1; 9 bases align to TRBD1. CDR3 nucleotide sequence: TGTGCCAGTTACCCCCGGGACAGGGTTAACACTGAAGCTTTCTTT. Protein product: CASYPRDRVNTEAFF.